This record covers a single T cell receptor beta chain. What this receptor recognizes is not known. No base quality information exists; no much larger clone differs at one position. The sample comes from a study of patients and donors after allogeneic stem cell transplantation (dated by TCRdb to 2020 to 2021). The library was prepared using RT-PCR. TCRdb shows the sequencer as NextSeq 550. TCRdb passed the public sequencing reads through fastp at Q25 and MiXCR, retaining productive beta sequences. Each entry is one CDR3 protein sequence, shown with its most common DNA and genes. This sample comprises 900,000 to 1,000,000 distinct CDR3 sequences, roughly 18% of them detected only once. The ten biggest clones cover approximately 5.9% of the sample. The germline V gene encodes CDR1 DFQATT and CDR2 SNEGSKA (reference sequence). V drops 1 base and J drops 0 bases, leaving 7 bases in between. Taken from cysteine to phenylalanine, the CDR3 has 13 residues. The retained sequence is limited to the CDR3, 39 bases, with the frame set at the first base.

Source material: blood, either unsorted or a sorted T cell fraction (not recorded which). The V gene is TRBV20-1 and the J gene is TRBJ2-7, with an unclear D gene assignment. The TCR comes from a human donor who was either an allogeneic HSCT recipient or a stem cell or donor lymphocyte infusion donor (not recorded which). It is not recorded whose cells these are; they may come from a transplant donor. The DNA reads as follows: TGCAGTGCTAGAGCAAGGAGCTCCTACGAGCAGTACTTC. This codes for CSARARSSYEQYF.